The 19 T cell receptor beta chains in this list originate from one sample, sequenced in a study of cytomegalovirus exposure and HLA in healthy donors. The PCR ran on 60 Vbeta and 13 Jbeta primers. Assay: immunoSEQ multiplex PCR; the TCRdb copy retains only in-frame clones and omits some. The sample yields some 84,000 clones, more than 50% seen once. Sequencing was performed on PBMCs. The receptors were sampled from a woman in her forties in good health and CMV-seropositive.

In this sample, this clone turned up a few times. The chain has TRBV5-1 and TRBJ2-2; tentatively, D is TRBD2 (6 bases). V was clipped by 4 bases and J by 1 base, with 14 bases between them. Per germline, CDR1 SGHRS and CDR2 YFSETQ. The CDR3 length is 16 residues. Written as DNA, the CDR3 is TGCGCCAGCAGCCCCGGGACTCAGAGGAACACCGGGGAGCTGTTTTTT. Amino acid sequence: CASSPGTQRNTGELFF.

Comment on this clone: Additional DNA sequences in this sample encode the identical CDR3. The chain combines TRBV5-1 with TRBJ1-2; the D gene is possibly TRBD1 (6 bases). The ends were cut back, 0 bases at V and 0 bases at J, with 9 bases in the middle. Germline V gene lookup returns CDR1 SGHRS and CDR2 YFSETQ. This CDR3 region has 15 residues. This CDR3 is CASSLDGQPNYGYTF. DNA of the CDR3: TGCGCCAGCAGCTTGGACGGACAGCCTAACTATGGCTACACCTTC.

The chain uses TRBV28 and TRBJ2-2, with 8 bases fitting TRBD2. The CDR3 loop spans 16 amino acids. V lost 6 bases to trimming and J lost 5 bases; unmatched junction nucleotides: 11. CDR1 is MDHEN and CDR2 is SYDVKM in the germline V gene. The CDR3 is CASRNPGLDPTGELFF. As DNA, the CDR3 is TGTGCCAGCAGGAACCCGGGACTAGACCCAACCGGGGAGCTGTTTTTT. The full variable domain, rest sourced from reference TRBV28 and TRBJ2-2, is DVKVTQSSRYLVKRTGEKVFLECVQDMDHENMFWYRQDPGLGLRLIYFSYDVKMKEKGDIPEGYSVSREKKERFSLILESASTNQTSMYLCASRNPGLDPTGELFFGEGSRLTVL.

The J gene is TRBJ2-7, the V gene TRBV6-1, with 10 bases lining up with TRBD1. CDR1 and CDR2 (germline): MNHNS, SASEGT. The CDR3 has 15 amino acids. The ends lost 7 bases at V and 2 bases at J; junction bases unmatched: 8. CDR3 residues: CASIPDRGLTYEQYF. The CDR3, as DNA: TGTGCCAGCATTCCCGACAGGGGGCTGACCTACGAGCAGTACTTC.

As concerns this clone: Additional DNA sequences in this sample encode the identical CDR3. The chain employs TRBV6-5 and TRBJ2-3; D is unclear. Germline V gene data show CDR1 as MNHEY and CDR2 as SVGAGI. This CDR3 is 12 amino acids long. Trimming took off 8 bases at V and 3 bases at J, with 9 bases between the two ends. CDR3 protein: CASGGGTDTQYF. The CDR3 DNA reads TGTGCCAGCGGCGGCGGAACAGATACGCAGTATTTT.

This clone was counted between two and nine times. The CDR3 bases are TGTGCCAGCAGTTACTCGAACGGGGACACTGAAGCTTTCTTT. This translates into CASSYSNGDTEAFF. The V call is TRBV6-6, the J call TRBJ1-1; D gene ambiguous. Germline V gene lookup returns CDR1 MNHNY and CDR2 SVGAGI (reference sequence). Trimming took 0 bases from V and 3 from J, leaving 8 bases between them. This CDR3 region has 14 residues.

V usage is TRBV6-5 and J usage is TRBJ2-7; TRBD2 is a possible D gene (6 bases). Germline V gene lookup returns CDR1 MNHEY and CDR2 SVGAGI. This CDR3 contains 16 residues. V lost 0 bases, J lost 2 bases, and 14 bases lay in between. CDR3 sequence (DNA): TGTGCCAGCAGTTACTCTGGGGCGGGGCGGGCCTACGAGCAGTACTTC. Translated: CASSYSGAGRAYEQYF.

The genes are TRBV28 and TRBJ1-2, with D unclear. V was clipped by 7 bases and J by 2 bases, with 17 bases between them. The CDR3 is 15 amino acids. Germline loops: CDR1 MDHEN, CDR2 SYDVKM. CDR3 coding DNA: TGTGCCAGCAAAGAAGGAGCCGGAAGGAACTATGGCTACACCTTC. This codes for CASKEGAGRNYGYTF.

The table lists this clone with a few counts. The rearrangement uses TRBV5-1 and TRBJ2-1, with a tentative D call TRBD1 (6 bases). CDR1 is SGHRS, CDR2 YFSETQ, per germline. The V gene lost 3 bases and the J gene lost 12 bases, with 16 bases spanning the gap. The CDR3 runs 13 residues. CDR3 loop: CASSSSTTGAQFF. CDR3 nucleotide sequence: TGCGCCAGCAGCTCATCAACGACAGGTGCGCAGTTCTTC.

This chain links TRBV28 with TRBJ2-7; the match to TRBD2 covers 11 bases. CDR1 is MDHEN, CDR2 SYDVKM, per germline. CDR3 length: 17 residues. J was trimmed by 3 bases and V by 4 bases; bases with no gene match: 11. For the CDR3, the DNA is TGTGCCAGCAGTTCATACCCAACCGGGACTAGCGGCTACGAGCAGTACTTC. Amino acids: CASSSYPTGTSGYEQYF. Full variable domain (remainder filled in from reference TRBV28 and TRBJ2-7): DVKVTQSSRYLVKRTGEKVFLECVQDMDHENMFWYRQDPGLGLRLIYFSYDVKMKEKGDIPEGYSVSREKKERFSLILESASTNQTSMYLCASSSYPTGTSGYEQYFGPGTRLTVT.

V usage is TRBV7-2 and J usage is TRBJ1-2; the D is unclear. V lost 5 bases, J lost 6 bases, and 16 bases lay in between. The germline gives CDR1 SGHTA, CDR2 FQGNSA. This CDR3 region has 14 residues. The CDR3 reads CASSPYLTQNGYTF. CDR3 sequence (DNA): TGTGCCAGCAGCCCCTATCTGACACAGAATGGCTACACCTTC.

This chain joins TRBV7-9 and TRBJ2-7, with 14 bases lining up with TRBD2. The ends lost 5 bases at V and 2 bases at J; junction bases unmatched: 2. This CDR3 is 15 amino acids long. Germline V gene data show CDR1 as SEHNR and CDR2 as FQNEAQ (reference sequence). Here the CDR3 reads CASSTGLAGAYEQYF. The CDR3 bases are TGTGCCAGCAGCACGGGACTAGCGGGAGCCTACGAGCAGTACTTC.

This clone showed up just a few times. This rearrangement joins TRBV28 to TRBJ2-1; perhaps TRBD2 as D (6 bases). Trimming removed 3 bases at V and 0 bases at J, with 12 bases between. Germline CDR1 and CDR2: MDHEN and SYDVKM. The length of the CDR3 is 16 residues. CDR3 loop: CASSLGIAVSYNEQFF. CDR3 bases: TGTGCCAGCAGTTTGGGGATAGCGGTCTCCTACAATGAGCAGTTCTTC.

V usage is TRBV2 and J usage is TRBJ2-1; perhaps TRBD2 as D (6 bases). The germline CDR1 and CDR2 sequences are SNHLY and FYNNEI. Trimming left V 3 bases short and J 7 bases short, with 13 bases between. The CDR3 is made up of 14 amino acids. DNA for the CDR3: TGTGCCAGCAGTGAGGGCGGGGTGTATAATGAGCAGTTCTTC. As protein: CASSEGGVYNEQFF.

V is TRBV5-8 and J is TRBJ1-2; 9 nucleotides align to TRBD1. With V trimmed by 7 bases and J by 2 bases, 3 bases remained unmatched. The germline V gene has CDR1 SGHTS and CDR2 YDEGEE. The CDR3 is made up of 13 amino acids. The DNA of the CDR3 is TGTGCCAGCTCCGGGACAGGGAACTATGGCTACACCTTC. This sequence encodes CASSGTGNYGYTF. The complete variable domain, with remaining parts taken from reference TRBV5-8 and TRBJ1-2, reads EAGVTQSPTHLIKTRGQQATLRCSPISGHTSVYWYQQALGLGLQFLLWYDEGEERNRGNFPPRFSGRQFPNYSSELNVNALELEDSALYLCASSGTGNYGYTFGSGTRLTVV.

The V call is TRBV10-3, the J call TRBJ2-3; TRBD2 aligns across 15 bases. CDR1 and CDR2 (germline): ENHRY, SYGVKD. Germline trimming cut 4 bases from V and 4 bases from J; bases unmatched to any gene: 6. The CDR3 is 17 amino acids. The CDR3 protein is CAISGRTSGRAPDTQYF. In nucleotides, the CDR3 is TGTGCCATCAGTGGCAGGACTAGCGGGAGGGCCCCAGATACGCAGTATTTT.

The CDR3 sequence: CASSNTGGWRYGYTF. The CDR3 coding sequence is TGTGCCAGCAGCAATACAGGGGGCTGGCGCTATGGCTACACCTTC. This sequence joins TRBV28 and TRBJ1-2, with 9 bases identical to TRBD1. There are 15 residues in the CDR3. CDR1 and CDR2 (germline): MDHEN, SYDVKM. V was pared by 6 bases and J by 4 bases, with 9 bases of the junction left unmatched.

The chain carries TRBV19 and TRBJ1-4, with 7 bases identical to TRBD1. The trim removed 5 bases at V and 5 bases at J, leaving 8 bases unmatched. Germline lookup yields CDR1 LNHDA and CDR2 SQIVND (reference sequence). The length of the CDR3 is 15 residues. CDR3 residues: CASSGTELLNEKLFF. The CDR3 region has the DNA TGTGCCAGTAGTGGGACAGAGCTTTTAAATGAAAAACTGTTTTTT.

The chain couples TRBV10-3 to TRBJ2-1; 11 positions agree with TRBD2. CDR1 is ENHRY, CDR2 SYGVKD, per germline. V dropped 11 bases and J dropped 1; count of bases not matched to a gene: 10. This CDR3 comprises 16 residues. The CDR3 sequence is CAVKGSGRDSYNEQFF. CDR3 nucleotide sequence: TGTGCCGTCAAGGGTAGCGGGAGGGATTCCTACAATGAGCAGTTCTTC.